This T cell receptor (beta chain) originates from a study of shared clonotypes between healthy human individuals (dated by TCRdb to about 2020). For context, the study as a whole: Two women and three men aged 18 to 49 years were included in the cohort. Per donor, leukapheresis produced somewhere between about 0.94 and 8.9 billion PBMCs. The study deeply sequenced blood TCR repertoires of about 5 healthy adults to estimate repertoire size and the extent of clonotype sharing between individuals. For each donor, CD4 naive and CD4 memory were each given three plates, CD8 naive was given two plates, and CD8 memory was given one plate. To increase sequencing depth and limit assay-specific biases, different laboratories used diverse techniques to prepare libraries and sequence TCR repertoires. Paper-wide results and their limitations: Approximately 5% of naive CD4, 3.5% of naive CD8, approximately 2.2% of memory CD4, and approximately 0.4% of memory CD8 clonotypes were shared across several donors. Pairwise subsampling indicated that sequencing depth was expected to affect the degree of clonotype sharing among donors. The genetic and exposure-history diversity represented was limited by the small number of donors. Naive subsets generally had larger estimated clonotype richness than memory subsets. Rarefaction of sorted-subset datasets indicated incomplete sequencing despite the large sequencing depth. Clonotypes shared by all four sorted-subset donors showed higher generation probabilities than non-shared clonotypes. Sampling was restricted to blood, and TCR repertoires in tissue are likely to differ from TCR repertoires in blood.

Details on this clone: The target of this receptor is not known. Qualities for individual bases were not recorded, and no much larger clone is one base off.

The donors were healthy, HIV-negative adults with no recently reported acute infections or vaccinations. Every donor was a Caucasian adult residing in Nashville, Tennessee, USA. Magnetic negative selection was used to enrich CD4+ T cells, after which naive cells were positively selected on CD45RA and the negative fraction became the memory subset. Blood was collected by leukapheresis, and PBMCs were isolated by Ficoll-Histopaque density gradient centrifugation and then cryopreserved in liquid nitrogen vapor phase. Purity and quantity of every magnetically sorted T cell population were checked by analytical flow cytometry. From each sorted fraction, genomic DNA was isolated and quantified by UV absorbance on a Nanodrop 2000c. The V and J ends are trimmed by 5 bases and 0 bases, leaving 13 bases between them. CDR1 and CDR2, looked up from the germline V gene, are KGHSH and LQKENI. Reading from cysteine to phenylalanine, the CDR3 counts 15 amino acids. Here the CDR3 DNA is all that survives: 45 bases in frame from base 1.

Using the deep immunoSEQ assay, TCR CDR3 regions were amplified from genomic DNA by multiplex PCR. Extracted genomic DNA from each cell subset was distributed evenly across all wells of several immunoSEQ 96-well plates, and each plate was treated as a replicate. Each replicate PCR for sorted subsets received 150 to 250 ng genomic DNA, equal to tens of thousands of T cell genomes. The purified libraries were quantified using a Qubit 3.0 fluorometer, sized with a Bioanalyzer 2100, and then quantified again using the KAPA Library Quantification kit. A separate single-read 150-cycle Illumina NextSeq 550 flow cell was used to sequence each immunoSEQ 96-well plate. In the source study's methods: The immunoSEQ output contained only junctional sequences without quality scores, so filtering could not match that applied to full-length reads. To assign V/J genes and CDR3, sequences were annotated using PyIR, a Python wrapper for IgBLAST v1.9, with IMGT germline references. Reads were filtered out if the reads had weak V/J assignments (E-value above 1e-6), no CDR3, stop codons, out-of-frame junctions, or ambiguous translated residues. V3J clonotypes were defined as sequences sharing the same inferred V gene, J gene, and CDR3 amino acid sequence. The percentage overlap between two repertoires was calculated by dividing the number of shared unique clonotypes by the size of the smaller repertoire. Three approaches were used to assess repertoire richness: RTK rarefaction, the Chao1 estimator, and Recon v2.1 estimates of unobserved clonotypes. Generation probabilities for all TCRbeta clonotypes obtained by the gDNA method from a few donors were computed using OLGA. TCRdb carries this immuneACCESS record with in-frame sequences only. Its versions omit some clonotypes, under half of them owing to an unresolved V gene in the studies checked, with the rest unexplained. V, J and clone size derive from that table, while D and trimming were established from the DNA sequence. Present in this sample are roughly 220,000 clones, about 69% of which were seen just once. In total, the top ten clones hold around 10% of the sample.

The sequenced sample was memory CD4+ T cells sorted from blood. According to the study, the label for this sample's cell subset or site signals: CD45RA-negative fraction. The chain uses TRBV18 and TRBJ1-1; TRBD1 might be the D gene, on 5 matching bases. The source is a man younger than 45 in good health. In nucleotides, the sequence is TGTGCCAGCTCATACGCGGGACGCATGAACACTGAAGCTTTCTTT. This gives the protein CASSYAGRMNTEAFF. Extended through the reference TRBV18 and TRBJ1-1 proteins, this CDR3 yields the full variable domain: NAGVMQNPRHLVRRRGQEARLRCSPMKGHSHVYWYRQLPEEGLKFMVYLQKENIIDESGMPKERFSAEFPKEGPSILRIQQVVRGDSAAYFCASSYAGRMNTEAFFGQGTRLTVV.